A single sample is the source of the 29 T cell receptor beta chains below, sequenced in a study of T cells of healthy individuals. Using its own MiXCR run on the 5' RACE reads, TCRdb lists one record per CDR3 protein. Of roughly 87,000 distinct CDR3 sequences detected, 15% to 20% appear once; the ten largest clones hold 6% to 8%. These receptors all stem from a human donor in good health.

This sequence joins TRBV28 and TRBJ1-5; perhaps TRBD1 as D (5 bases). Germline CDR1 MDHEN, CDR2 SYDVKM. Trimming stripped 7 bases from V and 7 bases from J, with 17 bases between. The CDR3 extends over 14 amino acids. CDR3 protein: CASTPWGEGQPQHF. The CDR3 region has the DNA TGTGCCAGCACCCCTTGGGGGGAGGGACAGCCCCAGCATTTT.

The chain combines TRBV18 with TRBJ2-2, with D possibly being TRBD1 (6 bases). CDR1 is KGHSH and CDR2 is LQKENI in the germline V gene. The CDR3 has 16 amino acids. V dropped 0 bases and J dropped 2 bases, with 10 bases sitting between them. This CDR3 is CASSPPDRLNTGELFF. CDR3 nucleotide sequence: TGTGCCAGCTCACCACCAGACAGGTTAAACACCGGGGAGCTGTTTTTT. The full variable domain, completed using reference TRBV18 and TRBJ2-2, is NAGVMQNPRHLVRRRGQEARLRCSPMKGHSHVYWYRQLPEEGLKFMVYLQKENIIDESGMPKERFSAEFPKEGPSILRIQQVVRGDSAAYFCASSPPDRLNTGELFFGEGSRLTVL.

Only a few counts were recorded for this clonotype. The chain employs TRBV28 and TRBJ1-2, with 7 bases lining up with TRBD1. The CDR3 is made up of 16 amino acids. Germline V lookup: CDR1 MDHEN, CDR2 SYDVKM. V was clipped by 5 bases and J by 4 bases; unmatched bases: 13. CDR3 region: CASSAPDRGRVYGYTF. For the CDR3, the DNA is TGTGCCAGCAGTGCCCCCGATAGGGGGCGCGTCTATGGCTACACCTTC.

V gene TRBV18 combines with J gene TRBJ2-5; D may be TRBD1 (6 bases). This CDR3 comprises 14 residues. Germline V gene lookup returns CDR1 KGHSH and CDR2 LQKENI. V lost 3 bases, J lost 3 bases, and 11 bases lay in between. CDR3 loop: CASSPRRQEETQYF. In nucleotides, the CDR3 is TGTGCCAGCTCACCTCGCCGACAGGAAGAGACCCAGTACTTC.

This clonotype came up a few times. The CDR3: CASSWVADGSGELFF. The CDR3, as DNA: TGTGCCAGCAGCTGGGTAGCGGATGGGAGCGGGGAGCTGTTTTTT. The V call is TRBV7-2, the J call TRBJ2-2; possible D gene TRBD2, 6 bases. The CDR3 length is 15 residues. Germline V gene data show CDR1 as SGHTA and CDR2 as FQGNSA. The V end was cut by 4 bases, the J end by 7 bases, with 16 bases between.

This rearrangement joins TRBV9 to TRBJ2-5; tentatively, D is TRBD2 (5 bases). The CDR3 extends over 15 amino acids. Deletions cut 6 bases from V and 2 bases from J, with 17 bases between. Germline V gives CDR1 SGDLS, CDR2 YYNGEE. This CDR3 is CASKPGVAVQETQYF. The DNA of the CDR3 is TGTGCCAGCAAACCCGGGGTGGCAGTTCAAGAGACCCAGTACTTC.

This clonotype came up many times. This chain connects TRBV27 to TRBJ1-5, with D perhaps matching TRBD1 (5 bases). From germline, CDR1 is MNHEY and CDR2 SMNVEV (reference sequence). V lost 5 bases and J lost 5, with 10 bases in between. This CDR3 region has 13 residues. The CDR3 DNA reads as TGTGCCAGCAGTCTAGACAGTTATCAGCCCCAGCATTTT. Protein product: CASSLDSYQPQHF.

This clonotype was seen a handful of times. The chain employs TRBV12-3 or TRBV12-4 and TRBJ1-5; 7 bases fit TRBD1. This CDR3 comprises 15 residues. V dropped 6 bases and J dropped 2; count of bases not matched to a gene: 7. The CDR3 nucleotides are TGTGCCAGCAGGGCCCCAGGGGGGGGCAATCAGCCCCAGCATTTT. Amino acids: CASRAPGGGNQPQHF.

This clonotype was counted between two and nine times. V gene TRBV6-5 combines with J gene TRBJ1-2, with a weak D call TRBD1 (5 bases). Looked up from germline, CDR1 is MNHEY and CDR2 is SVGAGI. Deletions cut 0 bases from V and 4 bases from J, with 9 bases between. This CDR3 region has 14 residues. DNA of the CDR3: TGTGCCAGCAGTTACTCGGCAGGGACCTATGGCTACACCTTC. This codes for CASSYSAGTYGYTF.

This clonotype was detected a few times. The rearrangement joins TRBV5-1 to TRBJ2-3; the match to TRBD1 covers 8 bases. J was trimmed by 2 bases and V by 7 bases; bases with no gene match: 9. Germline V CDR1 and CDR2: SGHRS, YFSETQ. The length of the CDR3 is 15 residues. CDR3 in amino acids: CASGWTGTITDTQYF. As DNA, the CDR3 is TGCGCCAGCGGATGGACAGGGACCATCACAGATACGCAGTATTTT.

The chain carries TRBV10-3 and TRBJ2-1; no clear D. Trimming removed 6 bases at V and 3 bases at J, with 9 bases between. CDR3 length equals 13 residues. Germline CDR1 is ENHRY and CDR2 is SYGVKD. The CDR3 DNA reads TGTGCCATCAGACCCGATAGCTACAATGAGCAGTTCTTC. Translating it yields CAIRPDSYNEQFF.

This clonotype was seen a handful of times. The chain recombines TRBV20-1 with TRBJ2-5, with 11 bases matching TRBD2. V dropped 6 bases and J dropped 5; count of bases not matched to a gene: 8. The CDR3 extends over 14 amino acids. CDR1 DFQATT and CDR2 SNEGSKA come from the germline V gene (reference sequence). The chain's CDR3 is CSAVTGTSGETQYF. CDR3 bases: TGCAGTGCCGTCACCGGGACTAGCGGCGAGACCCAGTACTTC.

Only a few counts were recorded for this clonotype. This chain uses TRBV20-1 with TRBJ2-7, with D perhaps assigned TRBD1 or TRBD2 (5 bases each). From germline, CDR1 is DFQATT and CDR2 SNEGSKA (reference sequence). The CDR3 covers 14 residues. V was clipped by 1 base and J by 4 bases, with 14 bases between them. This CDR3 reads CSARVWGSGYEQYF. The CDR3 nucleotides read TGCAGTGCTAGAGTATGGGGGTCGGGATACGAGCAGTACTTC.

In this sample, this clonotype turned up a few times. The chain is built from TRBV24-1 and TRBJ1-5; D uncertain. The CDR3 covers 13 residues. Per the germline V gene, CDR1 is KGHDR and CDR2 is SFDVKD. Trimming stripped 3 bases from V and 6 bases from J, with 8 bases between. The CDR3 spells CATSDETSQPQHF. The CDR3 bases are TGTGCCACCAGTGATGAGACTTCTCAGCCCCAGCATTTT.

There are many counts of this clonotype. The chain joins TRBV6-6 to TRBJ1-5, with D perhaps matching TRBD1 (5 bases). The CDR3 extends over 18 amino acids. The V end lost 0 bases, the J end lost 4 bases, and 19 bases lay between the germline ends. Germline CDR1 is MNHNY and CDR2 is SVGAGI (reference sequence). This CDR3 is CASSYSRSQGAGNQPQHF. CDR3 DNA: TGTGCCAGCAGTTACTCGAGGTCGCAGGGCGCTGGGAATCAGCCCCAGCATTTT.

The sample holds a few counts of this clonotype. This chain links TRBV20-1 with TRBJ1-2; 8 bases fit TRBD1. Per germline, CDR1 DFQATT and CDR2 SNEGSKA (reference sequence). With V trimmed by 2 bases and J by 7 bases, 6 bases remained unmatched. The CDR3 spans 13 residues. Written as DNA, the CDR3 is TGCAGTGCTAGACAAACAGGGGGAGGTGGCTACACCTTC. Encoded protein: CSARQTGGGGYTF.

V and J are TRBV27 and TRBJ1-2; 12 nucleotides align to TRBD1. Germline V gives CDR1 MNHEY, CDR2 SMNVEV (reference sequence). This CDR3 is built from 20 residues. The junction had 14 bases not matched to a gene; V was cut back by 0 bases and J by 3 bases. CDR3 sequence reads: CASSLSAPPGTGGRYYGYTF. CDR3 in DNA: TGTGCCAGCAGTTTATCAGCCCCACCCGGGACAGGGGGCCGGTACTATGGCTACACCTTC.

This clonotype was counted a few times. This rearrangement joins TRBV27 to TRBJ1-2; TRBD1 might be the D (5 bases). Deletions cut 3 bases from V and 8 bases from J, with 7 bases between. There are 11 residues in the CDR3. The germline gives CDR1 MNHEY, CDR2 SMNVEV (reference sequence). Here the CDR3 DNA reads TGTGCCAGCAGTTTCAGGGTAGGCTACACCTTC. It codes for CASSFRVGYTF.

The chain couples TRBV7-9 to TRBJ1-4, with TRBD1 identical over 7 bases. Germline assignment: CDR1 SEHNR and CDR2 FQNEAQ (reference sequence). The CDR3 is 14 amino acids. The V and J ends lost 5 bases and 5 bases, in that order; junction bases with no gene match: 5. The CDR3 DNA reads TGTGCCAGCAGCGCGACAGGGACAAATGAAAAACTGTTTTTT. It specifies CASSATGTNEKLFF.

CDR3 in amino acids: CASSEEGQAVVGYTF. The CDR3 coding sequence is TGCGCCAGCAGCGAAGAGGGACAGGCGGTGGTCGGCTACACCTTC. The V gene is TRBV5-1, the J gene TRBJ1-2; 8 bases align to TRBD1. This CDR3 comprises 15 residues. The ends lost 4 bases at V and 8 bases at J; junction bases unmatched: 13. Germline V lookup: CDR1 SGHRS, CDR2 YFSETQ. Using reference TRBV5-1 and TRBJ1-2 for the parts outside the CDR3, the full variable domain is KAGVTQTPRYLIKTRGQQVTLSCSPISGHRSVSWYQQTPGQGLQFLFEYFSETQRNKGNFPGRFSGRQFSNSRSEMNVSTLELGDSALYLCASSEEGQAVVGYTFGSGTRLTVV.

This clonotype was observed a handful of times. The CDR3 coding sequence is TGCGCCAGCAGTTTTGGGACAGGGGTGAATCAGCCCCAGCATTTT. Its protein is CASSFGTGVNQPQHF. The chain recombines TRBV5-1 with TRBJ1-5; the match to TRBD1 covers 10 bases. This CDR3 is 15 amino acids long. Germline V gene sequence: CDR1 SGHRS, CDR2 YFSETQ. V lost 5 bases to trimming and J lost 4 bases; unmatched junction nucleotides: 6.

This rearrangement joins TRBV6-2 or TRBV6-3 to TRBJ2-5; D possibly uses TRBD1 or TRBD2 (5 bases each). CDR3 size: 13 residues. In germline, CDR1 is MNHEY, CDR2 SVGEGT. Between the trimmed V and J ends, which lost 5 bases and 4 bases, there was a span of 11 bases. CDR3 region: CASSIVGGETQYF. CDR3 DNA: TGTGCCAGCAGTATAGTTGGGGGAGAGACCCAGTACTTC.

Only a few counts were recorded for this clonotype. The J gene is TRBJ2-3, the V gene TRBV20-1; TRBD2 agrees at 9 bases. The CDR3 is 14 amino acids. CDR1 DFQATT and CDR2 SNEGSKA come from the germline V gene (reference sequence). V lost 5 bases, J lost 5 bases, and 8 bases stayed unmatched. The DNA of the CDR3 is TGCAGTGCTGCGGGGGGGGACGTGGAAGATACGCAGTATTTT. Residues: CSAAGGDVEDTQYF.

This chain uses TRBV20-1 with TRBJ1-3, with TRBD1 matching 12 bases. The CDR3 is made up of 15 amino acids. V dropped 4 bases and J dropped 10; count of bases not matched to a gene: 11. CDR1 is DFQATT, CDR2 SNEGSKA, per germline (reference sequence). The CDR3 spells CSATYRDRGRGTIYF. Here the CDR3 DNA reads TGCAGTGCTACGTACAGGGACAGGGGGCGAGGAACCATATATTTT.

V is TRBV5-1 and J is TRBJ2-1; 11 nucleotides line up with TRBD2. This CDR3 is built from 15 residues. The J segment lost 8 bases and the V segment lost 3 bases, leaving 7 bases of the junction unmatched. Germline assignment: CDR1 SGHRS and CDR2 YFSETQ. The CDR3, as DNA: TGCGCCAGCAGCTCCCGACTAGCGGGGCCCGATGAGCAGTTCTTC. It yields the protein CASSSRLAGPDEQFF.

This chain joins TRBV20-1 and TRBJ2-1, with 8 bases aligning to TRBD2. Germline CDR1 and CDR2: DFQATT and SNEGSKA (reference sequence). The CDR3 is 13 amino acids. Germline trimming cut 5 bases from V and 2 bases from J; bases unmatched to any gene: 2. In DNA, the CDR3 is TGCAGTGCTGCGGGGGGCGCCTACAATGAGCAGTTCTTC. This translates into CSAAGGAYNEQFF.

This clonotype was counted a few times. V and J are TRBV28 and TRBJ2-4; weak D call: TRBD1 (7 bases). V gave up 5 bases and J gave up 5 bases, with 10 bases separating them. The CDR3 consists of 13 residues. Germline CDR1 reads MDHEN; CDR2 reads SYDVKM. The CDR3 sequence: CASSQGGQNIQYF. The DNA of the CDR3 is TGTGCCAGCAGTCAGGGGGGACAAAACATTCAGTACTTC. The whole variable domain, filled in from reference TRBV28 and TRBJ2-4, reads DVKVTQSSRYLVKRTGEKVFLECVQDMDHENMFWYRQDPGLGLRLIYFSYDVKMKEKGDIPEGYSVSREKKERFSLILESASTNQTSMYLCASSQGGQNIQYFGAGTRLSVL.

This chain joins TRBV4-1 and TRBJ2-5; D is perhaps TRBD1 (5 bases). Trimming took 1 base from V and 2 from J, leaving 20 bases between them. The germline V gene has CDR1 MGHRA and CDR2 YSYEKL. The CDR3 has 18 residues. The CDR3 reads CASSQGTYGGPTQETQYF. For the CDR3, the DNA is TGCGCCAGCAGCCAAGGGACATATGGCGGTCCGACGCAAGAGACCCAGTACTTC.

This clonotype was picked up a small number of times. The chain couples TRBV20-1 to TRBJ2-1, with a tentative D call TRBD2 (6 bases). Germline lookup yields CDR1 DFQATT and CDR2 SNEGSKA (reference sequence). V gave up 0 bases and J gave up 8 bases, with 20 bases separating them. The CDR3 runs 16 residues. CDR3 bases: TGCAGTGCTAGAGATTGGGAAGGCGGGATGAGGGATGAGCAGTTCTTC. Amino acids: CSARDWEGGMRDEQFF.